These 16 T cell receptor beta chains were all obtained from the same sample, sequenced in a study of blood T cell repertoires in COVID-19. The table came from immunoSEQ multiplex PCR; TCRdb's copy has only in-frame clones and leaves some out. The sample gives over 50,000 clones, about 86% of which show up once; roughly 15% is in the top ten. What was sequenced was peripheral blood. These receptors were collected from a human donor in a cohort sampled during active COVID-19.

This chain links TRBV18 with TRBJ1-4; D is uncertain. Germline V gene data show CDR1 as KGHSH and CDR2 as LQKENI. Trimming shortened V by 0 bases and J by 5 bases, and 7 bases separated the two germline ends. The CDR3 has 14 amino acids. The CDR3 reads CASSPPPGNEKLFF. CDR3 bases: TGTGCCAGCTCACCACCGCCGGGGAATGAAAAACTGTTTTTT.

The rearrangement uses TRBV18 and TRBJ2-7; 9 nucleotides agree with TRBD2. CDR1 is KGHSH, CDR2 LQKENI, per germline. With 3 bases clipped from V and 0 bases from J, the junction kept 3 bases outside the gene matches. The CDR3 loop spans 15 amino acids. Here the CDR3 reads CASSPTSGRSYEQYF. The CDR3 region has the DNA TGTGCCAGCTCACCCACTAGCGGGCGCTCCTACGAGCAGTACTTC.

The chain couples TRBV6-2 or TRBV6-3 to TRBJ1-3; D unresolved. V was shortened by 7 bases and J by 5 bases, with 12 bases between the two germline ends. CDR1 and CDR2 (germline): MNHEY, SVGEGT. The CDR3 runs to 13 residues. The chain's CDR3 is CASNPAGRNTIYF. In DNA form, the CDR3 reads TGTGCCAGCAACCCCGCGGGCAGAAACACCATATATTTT.

The CDR3 DNA sequence: TGCAGCGTTGCAGCGGGAGCCCTCTACAATGAGCAGTTCTTC. Translated: CSVAAGALYNEQFF. This chain uses TRBV29-1 with TRBJ2-1, with 8 bases aligning to TRBD2. The germline CDR1 and CDR2 sequences are SQVTM and ANQGSEA. This CDR3 is 14 amino acids long. V lost 4 bases, J lost 3 bases, and 5 bases stayed unmatched.

The CDR3 DNA reads TGTGCCAGCAGCTTTACTAGCGGGAGTTTCTACGAGCAGTACTTC. It encodes CASSFTSGSFYEQYF. The chain links TRBV5-5 to TRBJ2-7; TRBD2 matches at 11 bases. The CDR3 is 15 amino acids. In germline, CDR1 is SGHKS, CDR2 YYEKEE (reference sequence). Germline trimming cut 2 bases from V and 3 bases from J; bases unmatched to any gene: 4. The variable domain in full, completed from reference TRBV5-5 and TRBJ2-7, reads DAGVTQSPTHLIKTRGQQVTLRCSPISGHKSVSWYQQVLGQGPQFIFQYYEKEERGRGNFPDRFSARQFPNYSSELNVNALLLGDSALYLCASSFTSGSFYEQYFGPGTRLTVT.

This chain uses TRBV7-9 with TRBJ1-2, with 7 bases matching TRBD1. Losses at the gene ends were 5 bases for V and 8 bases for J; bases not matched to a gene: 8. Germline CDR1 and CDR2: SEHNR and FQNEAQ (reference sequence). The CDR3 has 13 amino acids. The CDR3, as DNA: TGTGCCAGCAGCCCTGGACAGGCCGGGGGCTACACCTTC. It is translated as CASSPGQAGGYTF.

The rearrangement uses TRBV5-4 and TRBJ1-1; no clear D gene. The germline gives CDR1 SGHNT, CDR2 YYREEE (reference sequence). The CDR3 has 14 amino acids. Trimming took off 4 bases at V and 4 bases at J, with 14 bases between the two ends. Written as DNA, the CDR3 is TGTGCCAGCAGCCCCCCCGGGGTTGGCACTGAAGCTTTCTTT. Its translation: CASSPPGVGTEAFF.

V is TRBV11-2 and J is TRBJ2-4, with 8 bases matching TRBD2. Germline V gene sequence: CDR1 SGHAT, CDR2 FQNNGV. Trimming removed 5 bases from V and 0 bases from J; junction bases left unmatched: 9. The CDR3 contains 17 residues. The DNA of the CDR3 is TGTGCCAGCAGCGCCACGGGGGGGCGCCTAGCCAAAAACATTCAGTACTTC. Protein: CASSATGGRLAKNIQYF.

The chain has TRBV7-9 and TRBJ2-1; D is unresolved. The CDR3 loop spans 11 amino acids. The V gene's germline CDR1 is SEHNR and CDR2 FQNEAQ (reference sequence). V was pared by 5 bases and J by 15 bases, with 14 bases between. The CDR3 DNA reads TGTGCCAGCAGCCTAGAGTCTAGGCCGTTCTTC. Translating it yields CASSLESRPFF.

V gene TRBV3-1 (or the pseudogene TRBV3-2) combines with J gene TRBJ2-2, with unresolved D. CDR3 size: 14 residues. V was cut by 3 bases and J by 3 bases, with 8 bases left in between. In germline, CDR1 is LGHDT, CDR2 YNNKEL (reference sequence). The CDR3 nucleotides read TGTGCCAGCAGCCACGCTACGTACACCGGGGAGCTGTTTTTT. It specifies CASSHATYTGELFF.

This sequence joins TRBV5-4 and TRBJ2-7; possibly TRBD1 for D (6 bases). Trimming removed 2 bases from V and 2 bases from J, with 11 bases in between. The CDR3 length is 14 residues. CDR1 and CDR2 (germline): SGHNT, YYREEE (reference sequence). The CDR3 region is CASSLKQGTYEQYF. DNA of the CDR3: TGTGCCAGCAGCTTAAAACAGGGAACCTACGAGCAGTACTTC.

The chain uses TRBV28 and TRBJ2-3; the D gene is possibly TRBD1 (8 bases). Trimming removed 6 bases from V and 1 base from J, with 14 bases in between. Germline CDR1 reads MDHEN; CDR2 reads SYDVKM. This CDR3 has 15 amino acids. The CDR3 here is CASRTGGAGTDTQYF. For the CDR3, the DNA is TGTGCCAGCAGAACAGGGGGGGCGGGCACAGATACGCAGTATTTT.

The CDR3 DNA follows: TGTGCCAGCTCACCAATGGCAGGGGTAGATCCCCAGCATTTT. Translated, it gives CASSPMAGVDPQHF. This chain connects TRBV18 to TRBJ1-5; D possibly corresponds to TRBD1 (6 bases). The CDR3 contains 14 residues. Germline CDR1 reads KGHSH; CDR2 reads LQKENI. Trimming took off 2 bases at V and 10 bases at J, with 15 bases between the two ends.

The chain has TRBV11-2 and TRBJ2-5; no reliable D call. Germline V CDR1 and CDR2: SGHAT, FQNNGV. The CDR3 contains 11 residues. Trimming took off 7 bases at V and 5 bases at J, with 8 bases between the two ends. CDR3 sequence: CASTLRETQYF. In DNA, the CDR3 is TGTGCCAGCACCCTACGGGAGACCCAGTACTTC.

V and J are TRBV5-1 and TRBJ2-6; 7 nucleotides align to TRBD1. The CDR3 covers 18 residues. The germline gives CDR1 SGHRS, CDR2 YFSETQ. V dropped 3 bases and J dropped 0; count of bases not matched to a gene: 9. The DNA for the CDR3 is TGCGCCAGCAGCTCCGAAGGGACAGCTTCCTCTGGGGCCAACGTCCTGACTTTC. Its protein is CASSSEGTASSGANVLTF.

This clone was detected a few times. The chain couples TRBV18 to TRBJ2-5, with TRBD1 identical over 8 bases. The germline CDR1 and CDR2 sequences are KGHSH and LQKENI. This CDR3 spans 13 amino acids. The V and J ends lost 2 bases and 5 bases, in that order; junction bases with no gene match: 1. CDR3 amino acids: CASSPGQGETQYF. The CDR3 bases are TGTGCCAGCTCACCAGGACAGGGCGAGACCCAGTACTTC.